The 11 T cell receptor beta chains given below trace back to one sample, sequenced in a study of blood T cell repertoires in COVID-19 (dated by TCRdb to 2020 to 2021). Libraries were made using the immunoSEQ multiplex PCR assay. Held by TCRdb, this immuneACCESS table contains in-frame sequences only and omits some clones. Under half of the omission traces to an unresolved V gene where checked; the cause of the rest is unknown. The sample profile shows about 76,000 clones; 83% of them were found once. Of the sample, roughly 41% is held by the ten largest clones. Material for sequencing was peripheral blood. The receptors come from a man older than 75 with acute or convalescent COVID-19.

The V and J genes are TRBV28 and TRBJ2-1; D is unclear. The V end lost 4 bases, the J end lost 3 bases, and 7 bases lay between the germline ends. CDR1 is MDHEN, CDR2 SYDVKM, per germline. This CDR3 has 13 residues. CDR3 loop: CASSSYSYNEQFF. The CDR3 nucleotides read TGTGCCAGCAGTTCCTACAGCTACAATGAGCAGTTCTTC. Together with reference TRBV28 and TRBJ2-1, the CDR3 gives the full variable domain: DVKVTQSSRYLVKRTGEKVFLECVQDMDHENMFWYRQDPGLGLRLIYFSYDVKMKEKGDIPEGYSVSREKKERFSLILESASTNQTSMYLCASSSYSYNEQFFGPGTRLTVL.

This clone was seen once. J is TRBJ1-2 and V is TRBV28; TRBD1 agrees at 8 bases. The CDR3 loop spans 14 amino acids. The V segment lost 2 bases and the J segment 8 bases; nucleotides outside the gene matches: 7. Germline CDR1 and CDR2: MDHEN and SYDVKM. DNA for the CDR3: TGTGCCAGCAGTTTAGGGCACAGGGGGACGGGCTACACCTTC. As protein: CASSLGHRGTGYTF.

The rearrangement uses TRBV27 and TRBJ1-2; TRBD1 is a possible D gene (5 bases). The V gene's germline CDR1 is MNHEY and CDR2 SMNVEV (reference sequence). The CDR3 has 13 residues. Trimming stripped 6 bases from V and 1 base from J, with 9 bases between. CDR3 amino acids: CASRRTINYGYTF. The CDR3 DNA sequence: TGTGCCAGCAGAAGGACAATTAACTATGGCTACACCTTC.

This clone occurred a few times. This sequence joins TRBV19 and TRBJ1-5, with TRBD1 matching 7 bases. Looked up from germline, CDR1 is LNHDA and CDR2 is SQIVND (reference sequence). V trimming: 7 bases; J trimming: 3 bases; junction bases outside the gene matches: 6. The CDR3 extends over 14 amino acids. CDR3 region: CASTLTGINQPQHF. CDR3 coding DNA: TGTGCCAGTACCCTGACAGGGATCAATCAGCCCCAGCATTTT. Complete variable domain (other parts from reference TRBV19 and TRBJ1-5): DGGITQSPKYLFRKEGQNVTLSCEQNLNHDAMYWYRQDPGQGLRLIYYSQIVNDFQKGDIAEGYSVSREKKESFPLTVTSAQKNPTAFYLCASTLTGINQPQHFGDGTRLSIL.

The genes are TRBV30 and TRBJ2-3; perhaps TRBD1 as D (5 bases). Germline lookup yields CDR1 GTSNPN and CDR2 SVGIG (reference sequence). The ends were cut back, 1 base at V and 0 bases at J, with 8 bases in the middle. CDR3 length: 14 amino acids. For the CDR3, the DNA is TGTGCCTGGAGTGAAGGGGCGAGCACAGATACGCAGTATTTT. Encoded protein: CAWSEGASTDTQYF.

V usage is TRBV27 and J usage is TRBJ2-5, with D tentatively TRBD2 (6 bases). V lost 3 bases and J lost 2, with 7 bases in between. The CDR3 totals 13 residues. CDR1 is MNHEY and CDR2 is SMNVEV in the germline V gene (reference sequence). This chain's CDR3 is CASSLRGQETQYF. In nucleotides, the CDR3 is TGTGCCAGCAGTTTGCGGGGTCAAGAGACCCAGTACTTC.

The chain employs TRBV7-6 and TRBJ1-5; D unresolved. The V end was cut by 5 bases, the J end by 0 bases, with 11 bases between. Per germline, CDR1 SGHVS and CDR2 FNYEAQ. CDR3 size: 15 residues. The CDR3: CASSPGLNSNQPQHF. In nucleotides, the CDR3 is TGTGCCAGCAGCCCGGGTCTAAATAGCAATCAGCCCCAGCATTTT.

The chain employs TRBV4-1 and TRBJ1-2; 7 bases agree with TRBD1. The trim removed 0 bases at V and 3 bases at J, leaving 7 bases unmatched. This CDR3 has 16 amino acids. The germline gives CDR1 MGHRA, CDR2 YSYEKL. This chain's CDR3 is CASSQDRGLVDYGYTF. The CDR3 DNA reads as TGCGCCAGCAGCCAAGATAGGGGGCTGGTTGACTATGGCTACACCTTC.

The chain couples TRBV3-1 (or the pseudogene TRBV3-2) to TRBJ2-3; weak D call: TRBD2 (7 bases). V was pared by 4 bases and J by 3 bases, with 14 bases between. CDR3 length: 15 residues. The germline V gene encodes CDR1 LGHDT and CDR2 YNNKEL (reference sequence). CDR3 in DNA: TGTGCCAGCAGCCCCGGGGGGCGTGGGACAGATACGCAGTATTTT. Its protein is CASSPGGRGTDTQYF.

This clone was found a few times. The CDR3 nucleotides are TGTGCCAGCAGCCAAGAAACAGTCTATGGCTACACCTTC. Protein sequence: CASSQETVYGYTF. The genes are TRBV4-2 and TRBJ1-2, with unresolved D. The germline gives CDR1 LGHNA, CDR2 YNFKEQ. CDR3 length: 13 residues. V shed 0 bases and J shed 4 bases, with 6 bases lying between them.

This clone was picked up a small number of times. The rearrangement uses TRBV18 and TRBJ1-2, with D perhaps TRBD1 (5 bases). V lost 4 bases and J lost 5, with 14 bases in between. The CDR3 contains 14 residues. Germline V gene data show CDR1 as KGHSH and CDR2 as LQKENI. The CDR3 DNA follows: TGTGCCAGCTCACTCATAGGGGAGGAATATGGCTACACCTTC. It encodes CASSLIGEEYGYTF.